This T cell receptor (beta chain) stems from a study of blood T cell repertoires in COVID-19. This table comes from immunoSEQ multiplex PCR, and its TCRdb copy is limited to in-frame clones, with some not included. The top ten hold around 0.96% of the sample, which has some 310,000 clones, 90% seen once. The ends were cut back, 5 bases at V and 7 bases at J, with 17 bases in the middle. This CDR3 has 14 amino acids. Germline V CDR1 and CDR2: SGHVS, FQNEAQ. This clonotype was sampled from a woman in her forties with COVID-19, enrolled during active disease. The gene calls are TRBV7-8 and TRBJ1-1; TRBD1 might be the D (5 bases). Material: peripheral blood. The DNA of the CDR3 is TGTGCCAGCAGCCCCTTGGGGCAACCGATTGAAGCTTTCTTT. Encoded protein: CASSPLGQPIEAFF.